A selection of T cell receptor delta chains follows, all from one sample in a study of gamma-delta T cells after stem cell transplantation. TCRdb re-called the RT-PCR reads with CATT. The sample has approximately 2,900 delta-chain clones, 25% to 35% seen once; the top ten hold 20% to 25%. Sequences were obtained from gamma-delta T cells. Receptors originate from a human donor. It is not recorded whose cells these are; they may come from a transplant donor. Each CDR3 is given with its conserved first and last residue. Fields, in order: V gene, clone size, J gene, CDR3 protein. Clone sizes are given selectively: once, few, many, or a class where the clone is expanded.

TRDV2	medium-sized	TRDJ3	CACDTVLGDSLPSWDTRQMFF
TRDV2	medium-sized	TRDJ1	CACDPLGDTGNTDKLIF
TRDV2	.	TRDJ1	CACDNVLPPSSDQLPSRTYTDKLIF
TRDV1	medium-sized	TRDJ1	CALGELSPNRPGYWGINTDKLIF
TRDV2	medium-sized	TRDJ1	CACDILTGGHTDKLIF
TRDV2	few	TRDJ1	CACDLVLGDTPLTYTDKLIF
TRDV2	medium-sized	TRDJ1	CACDAVLSYTDKLIF
TRDV2	large	TRDJ1	CACDPLGDGYTDKLIF
TRDV2	medium-sized	TRDJ1	CACDTAERGIRHTDKLIF
TRDV2	few	TRDJ1	CACDTVPVLGDTTDKLIF
TRDV1	medium-sized	TRDJ1	CALVEVASRSDWGISDKLIF
TRDV2	medium-sized	TRDJ1	CACDTVTGGYGLYADKLIF
TRDV2	medium-sized	TRDJ1	CACDTVSGLGDSSDKLIF
TRDV1	.	TRDJ1	CALGETIPSGGYEVCTDKLIF
TRDV2	medium-sized	TRDJ1	CACDTVRWGGAYTDKLIF
TRDV2	few	TRDJ1	CACDTVWGTDKLIF
TRDV2	large	TRDJ1	CACDTLENTDKLIF
TRAV38-2/DV8	.	TRDJ1	CAYRGAPFNSWGIISDKLIF
TRDV2	medium-sized	TRDJ1	CACDTITLGDTLTDKLIF
TRDV1	.	TRDJ1	CALGPVGDRNDNPQYTDKLIF
TRDV2	medium-sized	TRDJ3	CACDTVGVSGGRDTRQMFF
TRDV2	.	TRDJ1	CACDAVLGDTYTDKLIF
TRDV1	medium-sized	TRDJ1	CALGSSRQFTHKLIF
TRDV2	.	TRDJ1	CACDTISKLTDKLIF
TRDV2	medium-sized	TRDJ1	CACDSLTGTGTDKLIF
TRDV2	large	TRDJ1	CACDNLLGDTRPDKLIF
TRDV2	few	TRDJ1	CACESLGDAYTDKLIF
TRDV2	.	TRDJ1	CACDILGVGRSFTYKLIF
TRDV2	.	TRDJ1	CACDPVGATYTDKLIF
TRDV2	medium-sized	TRDJ3	CACDGLIEVRPWDTRQMFF
TRDV2	medium-sized	TRDJ3	CACDTVLGDTHSSWDTRQMFF
TRDV2	.	TRDJ1	CACDKLGDKVNSDKLIF
TRDV2	medium-sized	TRDJ1	CACDTLPTVFTGGYAESDKLIF
TRDV2	medium-sized	TRDJ1	CACDALGDKGNTDKLIF
TRDV1	few	TRDJ1	CALGEFARGGSRELIF
TRDV3	.	TRDJ1	CAFDSLTGGYPVGAHHTDKLIF
TRDV2	.	TRDJ1	CACDPVLGALYTDKLIF
TRDV2	few	TRDJ1	CACDLLGDNKGEGTDKLIF
TRDV2	few	TRDJ1	CACEPLIGGSDKLIF
TRDV2	medium-sized	TRDJ2	CACDTVRGPITDVGTAQLFF
TRDV1	.	TRDJ1	CALGELMVVIKKGDTDKLIF
TRDV2	.	TRDJ3	CACDTLRPSSWDTRQMFF
TRDV2	medium-sized	TRDJ1	CACESVGRVYTDKLIF
TRDV2	few	TRDJ1	CACDTVSSSVLGDPHTDKLIF
TRDV2	.	TRDJ1	CACDTVRLGYGSYTDKLIF
TRDV2	medium-sized	TRDJ1	CACDTLGGFRELIF